This T cell receptor (beta chain) originates from a study of T cells in localized non-small cell lung cancer. Broader study findings: Maximal T cell clonality occurred in uninvolved adjacent lung, with tumor ranking below it. Adjacent lung exhibited a median of about 50 among the 100 most abundant tumor clones. Higher adjacent-lung clonality was associated with shorter survival.

This table comes from immunoSEQ multiplex PCR, and its TCRdb copy is limited to in-frame clones, with some not included. The sample has roughly 26,000 clones; approximately 84% are singletons. The CDR3 has 15 amino acids. V was pared by 2 bases and J by 2 bases, with 13 bases between. Germline CDR1 and CDR2: MGHRA and YSYEKL. Points on this clone: Its antigen is unidentified.

The specimen was peripheral blood, collected before any cancer treatment. The sequence came from a man aged 35 to 70 with stage III squamous cell lung carcinoma. The chain carries TRBV4-1 and TRBJ2-7, with no clear D. CDR3 in amino acids: CASSQRAAEPYEQYF. The CDR3 nucleotides are TGCGCCAGCAGCCAACGGGCAGCTGAACCCTACGAGCAGTACTTC.